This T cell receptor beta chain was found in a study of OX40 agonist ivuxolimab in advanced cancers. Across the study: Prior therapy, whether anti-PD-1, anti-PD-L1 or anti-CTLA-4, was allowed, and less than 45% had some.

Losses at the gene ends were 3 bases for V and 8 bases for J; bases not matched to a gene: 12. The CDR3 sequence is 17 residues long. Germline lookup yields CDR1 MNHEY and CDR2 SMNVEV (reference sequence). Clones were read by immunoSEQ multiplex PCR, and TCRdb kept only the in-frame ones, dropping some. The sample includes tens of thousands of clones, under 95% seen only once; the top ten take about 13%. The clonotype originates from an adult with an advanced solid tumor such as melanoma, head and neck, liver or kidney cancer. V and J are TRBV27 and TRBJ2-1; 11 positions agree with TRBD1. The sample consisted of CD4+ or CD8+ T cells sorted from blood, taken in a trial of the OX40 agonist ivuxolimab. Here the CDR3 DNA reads TGTGCCAGCAGTTTCCGAAGCCGGGACAGGGGGACAGATGAGCAGTTCTTC. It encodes CASSFRSRDRGTDEQFF.